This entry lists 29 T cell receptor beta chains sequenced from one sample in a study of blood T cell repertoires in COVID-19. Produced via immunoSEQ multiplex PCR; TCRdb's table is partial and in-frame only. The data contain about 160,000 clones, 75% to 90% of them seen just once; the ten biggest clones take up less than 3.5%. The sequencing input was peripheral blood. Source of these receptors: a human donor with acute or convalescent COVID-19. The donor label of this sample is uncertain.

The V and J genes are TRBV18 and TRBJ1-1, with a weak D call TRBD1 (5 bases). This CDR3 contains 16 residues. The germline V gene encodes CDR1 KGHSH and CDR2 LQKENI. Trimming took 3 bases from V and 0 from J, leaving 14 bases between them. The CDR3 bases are TGTGCCAGCTCACCGATTCCGGCAGGGATGAACACTGAAGCTTTCTTT. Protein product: CASSPIPAGMNTEAFF.

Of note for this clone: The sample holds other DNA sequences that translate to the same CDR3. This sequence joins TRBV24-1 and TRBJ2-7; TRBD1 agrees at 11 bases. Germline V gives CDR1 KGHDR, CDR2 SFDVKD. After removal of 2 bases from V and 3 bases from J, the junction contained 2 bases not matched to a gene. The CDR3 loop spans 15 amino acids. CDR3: CATSDSGTGGYEQYF. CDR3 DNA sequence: TGTGCCACCAGTGATTCCGGGACAGGGGGCTACGAGCAGTACTTC.

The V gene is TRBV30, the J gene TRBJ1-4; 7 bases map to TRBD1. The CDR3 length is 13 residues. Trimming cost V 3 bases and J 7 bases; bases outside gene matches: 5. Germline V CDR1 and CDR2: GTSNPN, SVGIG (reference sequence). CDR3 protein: CAWRKGAGEKLFF. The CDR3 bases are TGTGCCTGGAGGAAGGGGGCAGGTGAAAAACTGTTTTTT.

CDR3 amino acids: CASSLEGSRISYGYTF. As DNA, the CDR3 is TGTGCCAGCAGCTTGGAAGGATCGCGGATTAGCTATGGCTACACCTTC. The rearrangement joins TRBV5-4 to TRBJ1-2, with unresolved D. Germline V CDR1 and CDR2: SGHNT, YYREEE (reference sequence). CDR3 length: 16 residues. V gave up 0 bases and J gave up 4 bases, with 16 bases separating them.

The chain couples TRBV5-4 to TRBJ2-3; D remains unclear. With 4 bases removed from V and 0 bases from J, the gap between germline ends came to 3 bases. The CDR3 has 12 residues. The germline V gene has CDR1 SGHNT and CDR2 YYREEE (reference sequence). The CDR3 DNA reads TGTGCCAGCAGCACTAGCACAGATACGCAGTATTTT. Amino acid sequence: CASSTSTDTQYF.

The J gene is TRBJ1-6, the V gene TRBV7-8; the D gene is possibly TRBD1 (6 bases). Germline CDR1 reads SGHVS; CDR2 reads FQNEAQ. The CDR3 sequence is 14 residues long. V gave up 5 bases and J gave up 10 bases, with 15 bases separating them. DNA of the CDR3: TGTGCCAGCAGCGACCAGGGGTTAGGGTCACCCCTCCACTTT. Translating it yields CASSDQGLGSPLHF.

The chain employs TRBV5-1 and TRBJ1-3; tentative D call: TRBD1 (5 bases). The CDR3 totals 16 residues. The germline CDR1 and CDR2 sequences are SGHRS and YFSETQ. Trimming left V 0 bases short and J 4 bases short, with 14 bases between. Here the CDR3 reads CASSLAGGIYGNTIYF. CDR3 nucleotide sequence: TGCGCCAGCAGCTTGGCCGGGGGAATCTACGGAAACACCATATATTTT.

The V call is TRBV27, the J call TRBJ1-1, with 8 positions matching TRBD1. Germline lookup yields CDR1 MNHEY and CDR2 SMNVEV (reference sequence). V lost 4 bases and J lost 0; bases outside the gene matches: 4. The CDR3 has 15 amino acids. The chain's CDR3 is CASSSGQVMNTEAFF. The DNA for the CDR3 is TGTGCCAGCAGTTCGGGACAGGTTATGAACACTGAAGCTTTCTTT.

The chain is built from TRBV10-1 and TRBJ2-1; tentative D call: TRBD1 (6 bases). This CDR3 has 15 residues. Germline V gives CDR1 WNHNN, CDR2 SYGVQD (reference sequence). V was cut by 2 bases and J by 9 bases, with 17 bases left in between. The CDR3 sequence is CASSEGQGRVGEQFF. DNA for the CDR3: TGCGCCAGCAGTGAGGGCCAGGGGAGAGTCGGTGAGCAGTTCTTC.

The CDR3 DNA sequence: TGTGCCATCAAGAGGACAGAGAACACTGAAGCTTTCTTT. This encodes CAIKRTENTEAFF. The chain employs TRBV10-3 and TRBJ1-1, with D perhaps TRBD1 (6 bases). This CDR3 comprises 13 residues. Germline V gene data show CDR1 as ENHRY and CDR2 as SYGVKD. V lost 7 bases and J 1 base, leaving 10 bases between the germline ends.

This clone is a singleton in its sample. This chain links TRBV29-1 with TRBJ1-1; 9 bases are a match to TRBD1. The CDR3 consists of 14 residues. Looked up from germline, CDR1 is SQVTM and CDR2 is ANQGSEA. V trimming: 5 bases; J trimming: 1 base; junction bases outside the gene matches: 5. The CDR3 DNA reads TGCAGCGTTAACAGGGGGCGTCGGAACACTGAAGCTTTCTTT. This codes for CSVNRGRRNTEAFF.

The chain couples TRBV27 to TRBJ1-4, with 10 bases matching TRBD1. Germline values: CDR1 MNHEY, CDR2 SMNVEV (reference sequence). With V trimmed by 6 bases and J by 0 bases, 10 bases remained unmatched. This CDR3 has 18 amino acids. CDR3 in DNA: TGTGCCAGCAGGGAAGACAGGGGGCTCGTTGCAACTAATGAAAAACTGTTTTTT. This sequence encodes CASREDRGLVATNEKLFF. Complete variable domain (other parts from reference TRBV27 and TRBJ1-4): EAQVTQNPRYLITVTGKKLTVTCSQNMNHEYMSWYRQDPGLGLRQIYYSMNVEVTDKGDVPEGYKVSRKEKRNFPLILESPSPNQTSLYFCASREDRGLVATNEKLFFGSGTQLSVL.

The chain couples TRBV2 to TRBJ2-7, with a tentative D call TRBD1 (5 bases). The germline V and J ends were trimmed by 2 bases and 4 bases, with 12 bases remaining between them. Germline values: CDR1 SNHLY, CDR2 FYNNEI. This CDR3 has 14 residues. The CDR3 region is CASSEQRGPYEQYF. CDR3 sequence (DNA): TGTGCCAGCAGTGAACAAAGGGGCCCTTACGAGCAGTACTTC. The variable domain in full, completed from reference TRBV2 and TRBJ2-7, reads EPEVTQTPSHQVTQMGQEVILRCVPISNHLYFYWYRQILGQKVEFLVSFYNNEISEKSEIFDDQFSVERPDGSNFTLKIRSTKLEDSAMYFCASSEQRGPYEQYFGPGTRLTVT.

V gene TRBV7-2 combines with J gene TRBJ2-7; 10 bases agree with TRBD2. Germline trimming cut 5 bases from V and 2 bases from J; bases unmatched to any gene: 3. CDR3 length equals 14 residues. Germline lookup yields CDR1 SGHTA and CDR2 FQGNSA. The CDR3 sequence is CASSVSGGPYEQYF. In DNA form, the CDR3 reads TGTGCCAGCAGCGTTAGCGGGGGGCCCTACGAGCAGTACTTC.

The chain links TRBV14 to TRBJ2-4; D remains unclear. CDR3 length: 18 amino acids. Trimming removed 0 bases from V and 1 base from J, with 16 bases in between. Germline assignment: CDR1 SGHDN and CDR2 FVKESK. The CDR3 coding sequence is TGTGCCAGCAGCCAAGATAATTTTGGAGCAAGGGCCAAAAACATTCAGTACTTC. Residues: CASSQDNFGARAKNIQYF.

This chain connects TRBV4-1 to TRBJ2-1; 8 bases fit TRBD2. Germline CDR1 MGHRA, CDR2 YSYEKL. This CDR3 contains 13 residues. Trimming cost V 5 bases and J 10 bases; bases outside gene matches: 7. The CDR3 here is CASSTWRGVEQFF. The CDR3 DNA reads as TGCGCCAGCAGCACCTGGCGGGGGGTGGAGCAGTTCTTC.

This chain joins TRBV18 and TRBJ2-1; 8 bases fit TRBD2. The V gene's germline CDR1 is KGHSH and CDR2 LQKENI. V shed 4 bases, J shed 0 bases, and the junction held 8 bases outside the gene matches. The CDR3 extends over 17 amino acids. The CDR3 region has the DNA TGTGCCAGCTCACGTAGCGGGGCGGGGAGCTCCTACAATGAGCAGTTCTTC. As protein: CASSRSGAGSSYNEQFF.

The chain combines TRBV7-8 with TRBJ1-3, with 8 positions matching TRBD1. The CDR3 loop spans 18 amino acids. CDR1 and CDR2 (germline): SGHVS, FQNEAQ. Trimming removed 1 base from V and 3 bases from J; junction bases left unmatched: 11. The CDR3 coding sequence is TGTGCCAGCAGCTTAGGACAGGTCGAGACAGGGGATGGAAACACCATATATTTT. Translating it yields CASSLGQVETGDGNTIYF. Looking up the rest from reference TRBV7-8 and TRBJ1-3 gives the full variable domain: GAGVSQSPRYKVAKRGQDVALRCDPISGHVSLFWYQQALGQGPEFLTYFQNEAQLDKSGLPSDRFFAERPEGSVSTLKIQRTQQEDSAVYLCASSLGQVETGDGNTIYFGEGSWLTVV.

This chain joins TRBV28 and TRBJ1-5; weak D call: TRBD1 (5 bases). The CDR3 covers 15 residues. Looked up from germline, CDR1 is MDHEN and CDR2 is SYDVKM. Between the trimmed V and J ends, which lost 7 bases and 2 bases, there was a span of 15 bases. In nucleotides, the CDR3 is TGTGCCAGCACTCTCCGGAGGGGCCGCAATCAGCCCCAGCATTTT. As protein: CASTLRRGRNQPQHF.

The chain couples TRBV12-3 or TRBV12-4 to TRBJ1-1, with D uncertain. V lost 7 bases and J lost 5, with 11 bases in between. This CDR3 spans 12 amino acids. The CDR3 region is CASKEVTTEAFF. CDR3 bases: TGTGCCAGCAAGGAAGTGACTACTGAAGCTTTCTTT.

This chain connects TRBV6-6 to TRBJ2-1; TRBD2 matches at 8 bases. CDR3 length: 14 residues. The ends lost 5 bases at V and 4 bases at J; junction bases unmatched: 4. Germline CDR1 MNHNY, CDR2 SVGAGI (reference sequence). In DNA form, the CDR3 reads TGTGCCAGCAGTGGCGGGGGGAATTACAATGAGCAGTTCTTC. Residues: CASSGGGNYNEQFF.

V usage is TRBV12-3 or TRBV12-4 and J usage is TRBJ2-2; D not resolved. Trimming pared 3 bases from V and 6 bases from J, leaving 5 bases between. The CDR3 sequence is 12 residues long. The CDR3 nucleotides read TGTGCCAGCAGTTTCTTTCCCGGGGAGCTGTTTTTT. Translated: CASSFFPGELFF.

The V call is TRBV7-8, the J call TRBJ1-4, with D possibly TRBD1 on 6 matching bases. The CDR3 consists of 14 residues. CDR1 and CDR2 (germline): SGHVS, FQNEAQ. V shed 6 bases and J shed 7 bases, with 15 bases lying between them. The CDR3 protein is CASRGTGRGEKLFF. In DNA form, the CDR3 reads TGTGCCAGCAGGGGCACAGGGAGGGGTGAAAAACTGTTTTTT.

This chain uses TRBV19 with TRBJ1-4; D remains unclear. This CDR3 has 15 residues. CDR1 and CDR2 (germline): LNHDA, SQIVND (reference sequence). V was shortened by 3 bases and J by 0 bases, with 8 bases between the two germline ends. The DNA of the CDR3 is TGTGCCAGTAGTATGGAACAGACAACTAATGAAAAACTGTTTTTT. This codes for CASSMEQTTNEKLFF.

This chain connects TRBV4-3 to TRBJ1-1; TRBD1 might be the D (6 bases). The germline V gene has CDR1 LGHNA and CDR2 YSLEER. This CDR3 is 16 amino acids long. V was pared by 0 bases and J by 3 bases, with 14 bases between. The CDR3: CASSQDWLQGHTEAFF. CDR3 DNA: TGCGCCAGCAGCCAAGATTGGCTACAGGGACACACTGAAGCTTTCTTT.

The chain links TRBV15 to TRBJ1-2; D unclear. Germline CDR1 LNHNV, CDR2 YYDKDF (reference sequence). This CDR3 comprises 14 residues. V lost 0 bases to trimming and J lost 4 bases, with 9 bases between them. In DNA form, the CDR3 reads TGTGCCACCAGCAGAGATCGCCAGTCCTATGGCTACACCTTC. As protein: CATSRDRQSYGYTF.

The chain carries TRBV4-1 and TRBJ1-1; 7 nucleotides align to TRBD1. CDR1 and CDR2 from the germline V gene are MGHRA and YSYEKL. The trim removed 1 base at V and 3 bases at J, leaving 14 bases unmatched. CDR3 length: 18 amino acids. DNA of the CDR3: TGCGCCAGCAGCCAAGTGAGCGACAGGGACGGAGGTGACACTGAAGCTTTCTTT. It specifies CASSQVSDRDGGDTEAFF.

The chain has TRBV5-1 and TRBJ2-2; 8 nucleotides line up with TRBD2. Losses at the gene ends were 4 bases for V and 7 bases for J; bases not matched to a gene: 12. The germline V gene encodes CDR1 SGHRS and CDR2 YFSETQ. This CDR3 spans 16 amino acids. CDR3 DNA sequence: TGCGCCAGCAGCCCCCCGGGACTAGGAGATTTCGGGGAGCTGTTTTTT. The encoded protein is CASSPPGLGDFGELFF.

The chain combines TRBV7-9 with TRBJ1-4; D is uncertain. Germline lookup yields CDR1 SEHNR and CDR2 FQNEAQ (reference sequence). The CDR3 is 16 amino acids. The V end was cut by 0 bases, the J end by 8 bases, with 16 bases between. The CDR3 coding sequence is TGTGCCAGCAGCTTAGCGCGTGGGTCCCAGGTGGAAAAACTGTTTTTT. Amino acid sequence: CASSLARGSQVEKLFF.